This T cell receptor (beta chain) was found in a study of blood T cell repertoires in COVID-19. Only in-frame clones appear in the TCRdb table, and some are missing; sequencing was by immunoSEQ multiplex PCR. The table records around 100,000 clones, around 90% of them present only once. In germline, CDR1 is ENHRY, CDR2 SYGVKD. V was clipped by 4 bases and J by 3 bases; unmatched bases: 2. This CDR3 comprises 15 residues. The sequenced sample consisted of peripheral blood. This receptor was obtained from a human donor in a cohort sampled during active COVID-19. The chain carries TRBV10-3 and TRBJ2-3; 12 bases align to TRBD1. CDR3 in amino acids: CAISGGQGATDTQYF. The CDR3 nucleotides are TGTGCCATCAGTGGGGGACAGGGGGCAACAGATACGCAGTATTTT.